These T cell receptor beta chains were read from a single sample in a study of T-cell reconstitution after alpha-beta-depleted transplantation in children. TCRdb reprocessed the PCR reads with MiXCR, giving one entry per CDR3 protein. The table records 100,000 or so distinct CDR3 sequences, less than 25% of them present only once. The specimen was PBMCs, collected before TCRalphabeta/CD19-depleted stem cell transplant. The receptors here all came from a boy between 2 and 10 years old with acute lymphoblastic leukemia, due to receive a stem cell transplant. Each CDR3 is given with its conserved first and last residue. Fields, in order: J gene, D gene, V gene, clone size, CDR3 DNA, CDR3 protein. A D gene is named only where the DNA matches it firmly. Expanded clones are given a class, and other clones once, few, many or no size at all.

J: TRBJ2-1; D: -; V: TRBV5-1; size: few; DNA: TGCGCCAGCAGCTTGGCAGTCGGAGGGGCTCCCAATGAGCAGTTCTTC; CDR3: CASSLAVGGAPNEQFF
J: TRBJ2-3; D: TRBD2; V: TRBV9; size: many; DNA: TGTGCCAGCAGCGTAGGGGGGGGGTTTCGCACAGATACGCAGTATTTT; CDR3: CASSVGGGFRTDTQYF
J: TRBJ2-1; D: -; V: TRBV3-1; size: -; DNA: TGTGCCAGCAGCCTTGGAAGCACTACTTACAATGAGCAGTTCTTC; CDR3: CASSLGSTTYNEQFF
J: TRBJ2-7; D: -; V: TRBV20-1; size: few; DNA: TGCAGTGCTCCCCGACAGGACTACGAGCAGTACTTC; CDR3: CSAPRQDYEQYF
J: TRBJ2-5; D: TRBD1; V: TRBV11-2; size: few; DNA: TGTGCCAGCAGAACCGAGGGGGACAGGGTGTACTTC; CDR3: CASRTEGDRVYF
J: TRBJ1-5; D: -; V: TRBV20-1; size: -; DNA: TGCAGTGCTAGAAGGTCAGGGGATTATCAGCCCCAGCATTTT; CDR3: CSARRSGDYQPQHF
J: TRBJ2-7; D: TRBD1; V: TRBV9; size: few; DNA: TGTGCCAGCAGCGTAGGTCCGGACAGGCCTTACGAGCAGTACTTC; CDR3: CASSVGPDRPYEQYF
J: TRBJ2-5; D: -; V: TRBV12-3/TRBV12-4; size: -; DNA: TGTGCCAGCAGTTGGGGCCTGGAGGAGACCCAGTACTTC; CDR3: CASSWGLEETQYF
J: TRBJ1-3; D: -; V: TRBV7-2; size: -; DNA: TGTGCCAGCAGCCGAGCTGGAGGGGAGGGAAACACCATATATTTT; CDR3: CASSRAGGEGNTIYF
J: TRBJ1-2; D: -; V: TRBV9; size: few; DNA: TGTGCCAGCAGCGAGAGGGACGAGGGAGGCTACACCTTC; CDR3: CASSERDEGGYTF
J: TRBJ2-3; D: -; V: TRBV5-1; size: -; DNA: TGCGCCAGCAGCTTGAGAGCGGAGGGCACAGATACGCAGTATTTT; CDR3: CASSLRAEGTDTQYF
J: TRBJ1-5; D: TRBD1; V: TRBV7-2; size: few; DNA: TGTGCCAGCAGCTGGGACAGGGGAAGCAATCAGCCCCAGCATTTT; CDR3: CASSWDRGSNQPQHF
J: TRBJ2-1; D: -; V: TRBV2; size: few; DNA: TGTGCCAGCAAGGCGGAGGGTAACTACAATGAGCAGTTCTTC; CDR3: CASKAEGNYNEQFF
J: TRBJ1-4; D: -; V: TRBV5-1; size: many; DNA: TGCGCCAGCAGCTTGAGCCAACAGGCAGCAAAACTGTTTTTT; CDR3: CASSLSQQAAKLFF
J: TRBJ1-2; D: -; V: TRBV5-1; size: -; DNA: TGCGCCAGCAGCTCCGATGGTCAACGGACGGGCTACACCTTC; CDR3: CASSSDGQRTGYTF
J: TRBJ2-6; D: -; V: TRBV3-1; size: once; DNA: TGTGCCAGCAGCCAAGTCCCACAGACTTGGGGCTCTGGGGCCAACGTCCTGACTTTC; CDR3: CASSQVPQTWGSGANVLTF
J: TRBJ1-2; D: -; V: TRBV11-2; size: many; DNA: TGTGCCAGCAGCGAAGGCGGCGGCTACACCTTC; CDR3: CASSEGGGYTF
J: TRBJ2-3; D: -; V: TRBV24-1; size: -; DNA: TGTGCCACCAGTGTAAGGTCTACCCGGGCAGATACGCAGTATTTT; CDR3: CATSVRSTRADTQYF
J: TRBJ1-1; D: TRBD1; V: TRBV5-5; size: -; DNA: TGTGCCAGCAGCTTGGCCCTGACAGGGCTCCGGGCTTTCTTT; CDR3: CASSLALTGLRAFF
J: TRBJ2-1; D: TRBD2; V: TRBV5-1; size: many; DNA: TGCGCCAGCAGCTTCGACGGACTAGCCAATGAGCAGTTCTTC; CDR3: CASSFDGLANEQFF
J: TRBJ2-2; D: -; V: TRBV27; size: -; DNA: TGTGCCAGCAAGGTTACAAACACCGGGGAGCTGTTTTTT; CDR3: CASKVTNTGELFF
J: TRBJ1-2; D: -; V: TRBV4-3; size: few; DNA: TGCGCCAGCAGCCAAGATGAGTCAGGGCCTCCGGGGTTC; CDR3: CASSQDESGPPGF
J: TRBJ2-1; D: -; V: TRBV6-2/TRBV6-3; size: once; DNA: TGTGCCAGCAGTTACTCTTGGAGTTACAATGAGCAGTTCTTC; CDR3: CASSYSWSYNEQFF
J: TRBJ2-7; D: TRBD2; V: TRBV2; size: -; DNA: TGTGCCAGCAGTGCAGCTAGCGGAGGCCTAACTTACTCCTACGAGCAGTACTTC; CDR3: CASSAASGGLTYSYEQYF
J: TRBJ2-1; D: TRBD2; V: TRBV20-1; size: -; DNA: TGCAGTGCTCCCTCCGGGACTAGCGGTTACAATGAGCAGTTCTTC; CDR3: CSAPSGTSGYNEQFF
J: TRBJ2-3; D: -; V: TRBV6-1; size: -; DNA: TGTGCCAGCAGTGTAGAGGGAGTGAGTACAGATACGCAGTATTTT; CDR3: CASSVEGVSTDTQYF
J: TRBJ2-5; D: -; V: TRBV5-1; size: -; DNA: TGCGCCAGCAGGGTTGGCAGTTATCAAGAGACCCAGTACTTC; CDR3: CASRVGSYQETQYF
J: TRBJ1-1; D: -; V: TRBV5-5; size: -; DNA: TGTGCCAGCAGGTTGGGGGGCCGAATAAAAAACACTGAAGCTTTCTTT; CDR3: CASRLGGRIKNTEAFF
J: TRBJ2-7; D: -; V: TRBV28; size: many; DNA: TGTGCCAGCAGTTTGAGGGACGAGCAGTACTTC; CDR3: CASSLRDEQYF
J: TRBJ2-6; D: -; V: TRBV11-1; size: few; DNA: TGTGCCAGCAGCTTAGCGACATGGGCTGGGGCCAACGTCCTGACTTTC; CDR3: CASSLATWAGANVLTF
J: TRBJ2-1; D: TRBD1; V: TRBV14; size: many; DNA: TGTGCCAGCAGCTACGACAGGGGTCTGTACAATGAGCAGTTCTTC; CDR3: CASSYDRGLYNEQFF
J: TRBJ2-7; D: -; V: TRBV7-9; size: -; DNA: TGTGCCAGCAGCTTAGTTGGGGGTCAGTCCTACGAGCAGTACTTC; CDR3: CASSLVGGQSYEQYF
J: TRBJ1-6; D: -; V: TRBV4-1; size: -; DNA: TGCGCCAGCAGCGTAACGGGGCCGGATTCACCCCTCCACTTT; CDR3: CASSVTGPDSPLHF
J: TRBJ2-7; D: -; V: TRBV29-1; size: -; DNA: TGCAGCGTTCAGGAAGGGGGGCCTCTCGAGCAGTACTTC; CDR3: CSVQEGGPLEQYF
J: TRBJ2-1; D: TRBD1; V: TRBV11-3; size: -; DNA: TGTGCCAGCAGCTCGGGATTGGGACAGGGAGGCCTTGAGCAGTTCTTC; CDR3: CASSSGLGQGGLEQFF
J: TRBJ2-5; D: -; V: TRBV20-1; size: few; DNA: TGCAGTGAGGGGAACGGCCTGTACTTC; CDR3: CSEGNGLYF
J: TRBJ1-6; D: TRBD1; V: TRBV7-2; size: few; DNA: TGTGCCAGCAGCTGGACAACAGGGGGAAATTCACCCCTCCACTTT; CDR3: CASSWTTGGNSPLHF
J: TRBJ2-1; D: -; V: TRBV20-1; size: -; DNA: TGCAGTGCGGGGCCTCCAGAAGGTGAGCAGTTCTTC; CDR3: CSAGPPEGEQFF
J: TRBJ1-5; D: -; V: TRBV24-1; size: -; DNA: TGTGCCACCAGTGATAGACGGTCTGGTCAGCCCCAGCATTTT; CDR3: CATSDRRSGQPQHF
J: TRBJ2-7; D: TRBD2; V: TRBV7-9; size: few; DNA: TGTGCCAGCAGCTTCTGGACTAGCGGAGGGGACTACGAGCAGTACTTC; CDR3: CASSFWTSGGDYEQYF
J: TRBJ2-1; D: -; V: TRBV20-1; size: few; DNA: TGCAGTGCTCTCGTGGACTCCGTCACCTACAATGAGCAGTTCTTC; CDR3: CSALVDSVTYNEQFF
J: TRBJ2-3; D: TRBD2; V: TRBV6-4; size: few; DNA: TGTGCCAGCAGTGACCCACGAGGAATAAATAGCGGGAAGATGGCAGATACGCAGTATTTT; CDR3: CASSDPRGINSGKMADTQYF
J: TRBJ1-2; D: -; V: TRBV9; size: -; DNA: TGTGCCAGCAGCGTAGGGGCCAGGGCAAACTATGGCTACACCTTC; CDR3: CASSVGARANYGYTF
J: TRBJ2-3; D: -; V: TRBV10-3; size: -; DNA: TGTGCCATCAGTGAGGGGGGGTATAGCACAGATACGCAGTATTTT; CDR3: CAISEGGYSTDTQYF
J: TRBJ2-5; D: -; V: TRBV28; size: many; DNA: TGTGCCAGCAGTTCCCCAGCGGCGGAGGAGACCCAGTACTTC; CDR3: CASSSPAAEETQYF
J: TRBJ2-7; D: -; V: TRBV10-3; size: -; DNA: TGTGCCAAACCAGGGGGGGGCGAGGACAAGTCCCACTACGAGCAGTACTTC; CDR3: CAKPGGGEDKSHYEQYF
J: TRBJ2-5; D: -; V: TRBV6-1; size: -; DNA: TGTGCCAGCAGCCCTCGAGCGTACCAAGAGACCCAGTACTTC; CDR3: CASSPRAYQETQYF
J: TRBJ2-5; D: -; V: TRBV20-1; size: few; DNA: TGCAGTGCGCAGGTTTTTCCGCTACAAGAGACCCAGTACTTC; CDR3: CSAQVFPLQETQYF
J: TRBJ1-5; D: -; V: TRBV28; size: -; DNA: TGTGCCAGCAGTTTTGCTACAGGGAATCATCAGCCCCAGCATTTT; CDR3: CASSFATGNHQPQHF
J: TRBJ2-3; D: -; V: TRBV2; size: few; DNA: TGTGCCAGCAGTGAAATCGGGACTGGCACAGATACGCAGTATTTT; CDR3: CASSEIGTGTDTQYF
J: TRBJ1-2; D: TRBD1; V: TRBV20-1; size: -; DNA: TGCAGTGCTAGAGAAACAGGGGGACGAGGCTACACCTTC; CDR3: CSARETGGRGYTF
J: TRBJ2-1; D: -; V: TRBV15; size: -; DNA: TGTGCCACCAGCAGAGGAGTATCGGAGGGGTCAGTTGGCAATGAGCAGTTCTTT; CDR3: CATSRGVSEGSVGNEQFF
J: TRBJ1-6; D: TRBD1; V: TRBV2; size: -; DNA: TGTGCCAGCAAGAAGGACAGGGCCGAAAATTCACCCCTCCACTTT; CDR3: CASKKDRAENSPLHF
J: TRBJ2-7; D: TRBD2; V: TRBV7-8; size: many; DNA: TGTGCCAGCAGCTTCCCCAGAACCCCTAGCGGGAGTTACGAGCAGTACTTC; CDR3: CASSFPRTPSGSYEQYF
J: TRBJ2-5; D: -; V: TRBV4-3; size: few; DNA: TGCGCCAGCAGCCAAGATACGGGCGAGACCCAGTACTTC; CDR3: CASSQDTGETQYF
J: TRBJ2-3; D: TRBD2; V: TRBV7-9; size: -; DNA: TGTGCCAGCAATGGGGGCGGGAGGACAGATACGCAGTATTTT; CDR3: CASNGGGRTDTQYF
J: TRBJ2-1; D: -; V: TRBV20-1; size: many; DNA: TGCAGTGCTGTTTCCAGCGGAGTAGTGTGGAATGAGCAGTTCTTC; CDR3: CSAVSSGVVWNEQFF
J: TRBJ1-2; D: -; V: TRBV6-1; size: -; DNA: TGTGCCAGCAGGTCACCGGGGAGGGAGCTTGGCTACACCTTC; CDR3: CASRSPGRELGYTF
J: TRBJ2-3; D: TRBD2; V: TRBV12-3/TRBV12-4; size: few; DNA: TGTGCCAGCAGTCATCGGACTAGCGGGTTGGGTGTGGATACGCAGTATTTT; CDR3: CASSHRTSGLGVDTQYF